The 32 T cell receptor beta chains presented below share a single source sample, sequenced in a study of Tregs in tolerant kidney transplant recipients. TCRdb's table, derived via immunoSEQ multiplex PCR, lists solely in-frame clones and lacks some. Seen here are roughly 69,000 clones, roughly 98% observed once, and the top ten hold around 0.34%. Here the sequenced sample was Tregs from blood, taken before the transplant. These TCRs come from a human donor who received a combined kidney and bone marrow transplant.

The rearrangement uses TRBV18 and TRBJ2-3; a weak D match, TRBD2 (6 bases). V was clipped by 3 bases and J by 14 bases, with 15 bases between them. The CDR3 runs to 12 residues. The V gene's germline CDR1 is KGHSH and CDR2 LQKENI. The DNA for the CDR3 is TGTGCCAGCTCACCTCGAGGAGGGGAGTTGTATTTT. Translated: CASSPRGGELYF.

CDR3 residues: CASSLAWTRSDTQYF. The CDR3 bases are TGTGCCAGCAGCTTAGCTTGGACTAGATCAGATACGCAGTATTTT. The chain combines TRBV11-3 with TRBJ2-3; 7 nucleotides agree with TRBD2. Germline V gives CDR1 SGHNT, CDR2 YENEEA. V was pared by 1 base and J by 4 bases, with 5 bases of the junction left unmatched. This CDR3 is built from 15 residues.

The rearrangement joins TRBV30 to TRBJ1-1; 9 positions agree with TRBD1. CDR1 and CDR2 from the germline V gene are GTSNPN and SVGIG (reference sequence). This CDR3 contains 15 residues. Trimming at V came to 0 bases and at J to 5 bases, leaving 7 bases not matched to a gene. CDR3 DNA: TGTGCCTGGAGTGTAGTAGGACAGGGGTGGACTGAAGCTTTCTTT. Its translation is CAWSVVGQGWTEAFF. Full variable domain (rest looked up from reference TRBV30 and TRBJ1-1): SQTIHQWPATLVQPVGSPLSLECTVEGTSNPNLYWYRQAAGRGLQLLFYSVGIGQISSEVPQNLSASRPQDRQFILSSKKLLLSDSGFYLCAWSVVGQGWTEAFFGQGTRLTVV.

The chain couples TRBV5-1 to TRBJ1-4; D is uncertain. The CDR3 sequence is 12 residues long. Germline CDR1 reads SGHRS; CDR2 reads YFSETQ. Between the trimmed V and J ends, which lost 2 bases and 6 bases, there was a span of 5 bases. The CDR3 spells CASSFGDEKLFF. CDR3 coding DNA: TGCGCCAGCAGCTTCGGGGATGAAAAACTGTTTTTT.

This chain's CDR3 is CASSQPLMTGYNEKLFF. CDR3 DNA: TGTGCCAGCAGCCAACCCCTAATGACAGGGTATAATGAAAAACTGTTTTTT. The J gene is TRBJ1-4, the V gene TRBV4-2; TRBD1 matches at 7 bases. Germline CDR1 and CDR2: LGHNA and YNFKEQ. The CDR3 runs to 17 residues. The J segment lost 4 bases and the V segment lost 2 bases, leaving 10 bases of the junction unmatched.

The chain employs TRBV10-3 and TRBJ2-7, with D perhaps matching TRBD2 (6 bases). The CDR3 spans 13 residues. Germline CDR1 and CDR2: ENHRY and SYGVKD. The ends were cut back, 8 bases at V and 0 bases at J, with 11 bases in the middle. The CDR3 here is CAIGTSSSYEQYF. The CDR3 coding sequence is TGTGCCATCGGGACTTCTAGCTCCTACGAGCAGTACTTC.

The chain uses TRBV15 and TRBJ2-3, with a possible D match to TRBD2 (6 bases). V was cut by 2 bases and J by 4 bases, with 16 bases left in between. Germline CDR1 and CDR2: LNHNV and YYDKDF (reference sequence). This CDR3 comprises 16 residues. CDR3 region: CATSRPITSFPDTQYF. CDR3 DNA: TGTGCCACCAGCAGACCTATAACTAGCTTCCCAGATACGCAGTATTTT.

The V gene is TRBV11-2, the J gene TRBJ2-1, with TRBD2 matching over 7 bases. The CDR3 is 12 amino acids. Germline V CDR1 and CDR2: SGHAT, FQNNGV. With V trimmed by 3 bases and J by 13 bases, 6 bases remained unmatched. The CDR3 here is CASSLGGEEQFF. The CDR3 DNA follows: TGTGCCAGCAGCTTGGGGGGGGAGGAACAGTTCTTC.

The chain joins TRBV9 to TRBJ2-3; possible D gene TRBD2, 5 bases. V lost 0 bases and J lost 6, with 5 bases in between. Germline lookup yields CDR1 SGDLS and CDR2 YYNGEE. This CDR3 comprises 12 residues. Written as DNA, the CDR3 is TGTGCCAGCAGCGTAGGGAGGGATACGCAGTATTTT. It specifies CASSVGRDTQYF.

The chain recombines TRBV18 with TRBJ1-2; D remains unclear. Germline V CDR1 and CDR2: KGHSH, LQKENI. V was pared by 4 bases and J by 6 bases, with 12 bases between. CDR3 length: 13 residues. The chain's CDR3 is CASSRSAEDGYTF. CDR3 DNA: TGTGCCAGCTCACGTAGCGCGGAGGATGGCTACACCTTC.

This chain connects TRBV6-6 to TRBJ1-1; weak D call: TRBD1 (6 bases). CDR3 size: 14 residues. V shed 8 bases and J shed 1 base, with 14 bases lying between them. Germline-derived CDR1 and CDR2 are MNHNY and SVGAGI (reference sequence). CDR3 sequence reads: CASSSTGQNTEAFF. CDR3 DNA sequence: TGTGCCAGCTCCTCGACAGGACAGAACACTGAAGCTTTCTTT.

The J gene is TRBJ2-7, the V gene TRBV27; 7 nucleotides match TRBD2. CDR3 length equals 16 residues. V gave up 0 bases and J gave up 0 bases; unmatched junction bases: 5. Looked up from germline, CDR1 is MNHEY and CDR2 is SMNVEV (reference sequence). The CDR3 DNA follows: TGTGCCAGCAGTTTATCGGCTAGCGGAACCTCCTACGAGCAGTACTTC. It translates to CASSLSASGTSYEQYF.

V and J are TRBV7-2 and TRBJ2-5, with 10 nucleotides matching TRBD1. The V and J ends lost 5 bases and 7 bases, in that order; junction bases with no gene match: 13. The CDR3 runs 16 residues. In germline, CDR1 is SGHTA, CDR2 FQGNSA. This chain's CDR3 is CASSPGTGDHFWTQYF. In DNA form, the CDR3 reads TGTGCCAGCAGCCCCGGGACAGGGGACCATTTCTGGACCCAGTACTTC. The variable domain in full, completed from reference TRBV7-2 and TRBJ2-5, reads GAGVSQSPSNKVTEKGKDVELRCDPISGHTALYWYRQSLGQGLEFLIYFQGNSAPDKSGLPSDRFSAERTGGSVSTLTIQRTQQEDSAVYLCASSPGTGDHFWTQYFGPGTRLLVL.

The rearrangement joins TRBV11-3 to TRBJ1-3; no definite D call. CDR1 SGHNT and CDR2 YENEEA come from the germline V gene. The germline V and J ends were trimmed by 0 bases and 2 bases, with 8 bases remaining between them. The length of the CDR3 is 15 residues. In nucleotides, the CDR3 is TGTGCCAGCAGCTTAGAGACCAGGCCTGGAAACACCATATATTTT. Protein: CASSLETRPGNTIYF.

The CDR3 sequence is CASRQGREKLFF. CDR3 bases: TGTGCCAGCCGCCAGGGGCGCGAAAAACTGTTTTTT. The chain joins TRBV7-2 to TRBJ1-4, with D tentatively TRBD1 (6 bases). CDR3 length equals 12 residues. The V gene's germline CDR1 is SGHTA and CDR2 FQGNSA. Trimming shortened V by 8 bases and J by 8 bases, and 12 bases separated the two germline ends. Full variable domain (rest looked up from reference TRBV7-2 and TRBJ1-4): GAGVSQSPSNKVTEKGKDVELRCDPISGHTALYWYRQSLGQGLEFLIYFQGNSAPDKSGLPSDRFSAERTGGSVSTLTIQRTQQEDSAVYLCASRQGREKLFFGSGTQLSVL.

The V gene is TRBV5-6, the J gene TRBJ2-5, with 7 bases fitting TRBD1. V shed 4 bases and J 6 bases; nucleotides not matched to a gene: 9. Germline-derived CDR1 and CDR2 are SGHDT and YYEEEE. CDR3 size: 14 residues. The CDR3 spells CASSPPGQWKTQYF. The CDR3 bases are TGTGCCAGCAGCCCTCCGGGACAGTGGAAGACCCAGTACTTC. The full variable domain, with the rest looked up from reference TRBV5-6 and TRBJ2-5, is DAGVTQSPTHLIKTRGQQVTLRCSPKSGHDTVSWYQQALGQGPQFIFQYYEEEERQRGNFPDRFSGHQFPNYSSELNVNALLLGDSALYLCASSPPGQWKTQYFGPGTRLLVL.

The chain combines TRBV5-4 with TRBJ1-2; 11 bases agree with TRBD1. Trimming at V came to 3 bases and at J to 4 bases, leaving 8 bases not matched to a gene. The CDR3 has 16 amino acids. In germline, CDR1 is SGHNT, CDR2 YYREEE (reference sequence). The CDR3 here is CASSSRGQGAGYGYTF. In nucleotides, the CDR3 is TGTGCCAGCAGCTCTCGAGGACAGGGGGCGGGCTATGGCTACACCTTC. Drawing the rest from reference TRBV5-4 and TRBJ1-2, the complete variable domain is ETGVTQSPTHLIKTRGQQVTLRCSSQSGHNTVSWYQQALGQGPQFIFQYYREEENGRGNFPPRFSGLQFPNYSSELNVNALELDDSALYLCASSSRGQGAGYGYTFGSGTRLTVV.

The DNA for the CDR3 is TGCGCCAGCAGCCAAGGGCAGACGAACACCGGGGAGCTGTTTTTT. Translation gives CASSQGQTNTGELFF. The V and J genes are TRBV4-1 and TRBJ2-2; unclear D gene. This CDR3 contains 15 residues. Trimming removed 1 base at V and 0 bases at J, with 6 bases between. CDR1 is MGHRA and CDR2 is YSYEKL in the germline V gene.

The rearrangement uses TRBV7-6 and TRBJ2-3; the D gene is possibly TRBD1 (5 bases). Trimming cost V 5 bases and J 1 base, with 10 bases left between them. Per the germline V gene, CDR1 is SGHVS and CDR2 is FNYEAQ. The CDR3 is 14 residues long. CDR3 sequence: CASSPRQRTDTQYF. CDR3 bases: TGTGCCAGCAGCCCACGACAGCGCACAGATACGCAGTATTTT.

This chain links TRBV5-1 with TRBJ2-7; 10 nucleotides align to TRBD2. Per germline, CDR1 SGHRS and CDR2 YFSETQ. The J segment lost 3 bases and the V segment lost 7 bases, leaving 10 bases of the junction unmatched. CDR3 length: 15 amino acids. CDR3 amino acids: CASSLSAGGLYEQYF. DNA of the CDR3: TGCGCCAGCTCACTCTCAGCGGGGGGGCTCTACGAGCAGTACTTC. The variable domain in full, with the rest retrieved from reference TRBV5-1 and TRBJ2-7, is KAGVTQTPRYLIKTRGQQVTLSCSPISGHRSVSWYQQTPGQGLQFLFEYFSETQRNKGNFPGRFSGRQFSNSRSEMNVSTLELGDSALYLCASSLSAGGLYEQYFGPGTRLTVT.

This rearrangement joins TRBV5-1 to TRBJ2-2; TRBD1 matches at 9 bases. The CDR3 has 15 residues. The V segment lost 5 bases and the J segment 6 bases; nucleotides outside the gene matches: 8. CDR1 SGHRS and CDR2 YFSETQ come from the germline V gene. CDR3 protein: CASSQTGGVAGELFF. The CDR3 region has the DNA TGCGCCAGCAGTCAAACAGGGGGCGTCGCCGGGGAGCTGTTTTTT. Filled out from reference TRBV5-1 and TRBJ2-2, the complete variable domain reads KAGVTQTPRYLIKTRGQQVTLSCSPISGHRSVSWYQQTPGQGLQFLFEYFSETQRNKGNFPGRFSGRQFSNSRSEMNVSTLELGDSALYLCASSQTGGVAGELFFGEGSRLTVL.

The gene calls are TRBV30 and TRBJ2-7; 11 positions match TRBD1. Germline assignment: CDR1 GTSNPN and CDR2 SVGIG (reference sequence). V was pared by 4 bases and J by 5 bases, with 4 bases of the junction left unmatched. The length of the CDR3 is 13 residues. The CDR3 reads CAWNPGQGDEQYF. The DNA of the CDR3 is TGTGCCTGGAATCCGGGACAGGGGGACGAGCAGTACTTC. Together with reference TRBV30 and TRBJ2-7, the CDR3 gives the full variable domain: SQTIHQWPATLVQPVGSPLSLECTVEGTSNPNLYWYRQAAGRGLQLLFYSVGIGQISSEVPQNLSASRPQDRQFILSSKKLLLSDSGFYLCAWNPGQGDEQYFGPGTRLTVT.

V is TRBV18 and J is TRBJ2-7; the match to TRBD1 covers 7 bases. Germline V CDR1 and CDR2: KGHSH, LQKENI. The J segment lost 3 bases and the V segment lost 5 bases, leaving 13 bases of the junction unmatched. The CDR3 covers 16 residues. CDR3 nucleotide sequence: TGTGCCAGCTCAACACGGCCCACAGGGGTCATCTACGAGCAGTACTTC. This translates into CASSTRPTGVIYEQYF.

This sequence joins TRBV5-6 and TRBJ2-3, with TRBD2 identical over 7 bases. The CDR3 loop spans 13 amino acids. The V gene's germline CDR1 is SGHDT and CDR2 YYEEEE. The V segment lost 4 bases and the J segment 8 bases; nucleotides outside the gene matches: 7. CDR3 in amino acids: CASSLYGEGTQYF. CDR3 sequence (DNA): TGTGCCAGCAGCCTTTACGGGGAGGGTACGCAGTATTTT.

V usage is TRBV4-3 and J usage is TRBJ1-3; D gene unclear. Trimming left V 0 bases short and J 4 bases short, with 10 bases between. The CDR3 runs 15 residues. Germline V gene lookup returns CDR1 LGHNA and CDR2 YSLEER. The CDR3 DNA reads TGCGCCAGCAGCCAAGACTCGACATACGGAAACACCATATATTTT. Its protein is CASSQDSTYGNTIYF.

The chain is built from TRBV6-5 and TRBJ2-1; D may be TRBD2 (5 bases). Germline CDR1 MNHEY, CDR2 SVGAGI. V lost 7 bases, J lost 5 bases, and 15 bases lay in between. The CDR3 has 14 amino acids. CDR3 coding DNA: TGTGCCAGCAAAGGACTTTGGAAGCACAATGAGCAGTTCTTC. Encoded protein: CASKGLWKHNEQFF.

The CDR3 spells CASSRRLAGGIAGELFF. The CDR3 bases are TGTGCCAGCAGTCGCAGACTAGCGGGAGGGATTGCCGGGGAGCTGTTTTTT. V gene TRBV11-3 combines with J gene TRBJ2-2; 14 bases agree with TRBD2. Trimming removed 6 bases from V and 6 bases from J; junction bases left unmatched: 9. Germline V gene sequence: CDR1 SGHNT, CDR2 YENEEA. The CDR3 has 17 residues.

The chain uses TRBV6-5 and TRBJ1-5; D is possibly TRBD1 (6 bases). V lost 6 bases and J lost 7, with 19 bases in between. The CDR3 spans 15 residues. Germline CDR1 reads MNHEY; CDR2 reads SVGAGI. CDR3 in amino acids: CASSPRGNPEQPQHF. The CDR3 DNA follows: TGTGCCAGCAGCCCCAGGGGAAACCCGGAGCAGCCCCAGCATTTT.

CDR3 sequence (DNA): TGTGCCACCAGCTCCCGGGACAATGAGCAGTTCTTC. Its translation is CATSSRDNEQFF. V and J are TRBV15 and TRBJ2-1; no definite D call. This CDR3 has 12 amino acids. With 5 bases removed from V and 5 bases from J, the gap between germline ends came to 7 bases. The germline V gene encodes CDR1 LNHNV and CDR2 YYDKDF (reference sequence).

This clone was detected once. J is TRBJ2-3 and V is TRBV5-1; 13 bases map to TRBD2. The CDR3 extends over 17 amino acids. The V gene's germline CDR1 is SGHRS and CDR2 YFSETQ. V dropped 2 bases and J dropped 6; count of bases not matched to a gene: 9. CDR3 protein: CASSFGLAGALWDTQYF. The CDR3 DNA sequence: TGCGCCAGCAGCTTCGGACTAGCGGGAGCTTTGTGGGATACGCAGTATTTT.

The rearrangement links TRBV6-5 to TRBJ2-7; a possible D gene is TRBD2 (6 bases). The CDR3 length is 14 residues. Germline CDR1 MNHEY, CDR2 SVGAGI. Trimming stripped 6 bases from V and 3 bases from J, with 15 bases between. The CDR3 coding sequence is TGTGCCAGCAGCAGACTCGGGAGAGTCTACGAGCAGTACTTC. Translating it yields CASSRLGRVYEQYF.

The chain combines TRBV7-2 with TRBJ2-2; TRBD2 matches at 13 bases. The CDR3 runs 17 residues. The germline CDR1 and CDR2 sequences are SGHTA and FQGNSA. With 5 bases clipped from V and 5 bases from J, the junction kept 8 bases outside the gene matches. CDR3 sequence (DNA): TGTGCCAGCAGCCAACTAGCGGGAGGGCAGTGGACCGGGGAGCTGTTTTTT. Its translation: CASSQLAGGQWTGELFF.